This T cell receptor (beta chain) emerged from a study of T cell responses to AZD1222 COVID-19 vaccine (dated by TCRdb to the early 2020s). The study in broad terms: Because spike-specific TCR depth and breadth did not differ between the two schedules, AZD1222 recipients who got a second dose at roughly 4 weeks were pooled with those who got a second dose at roughly 12 weeks. Trial participants were enrolled into age subgroups of 18-55, 56-69 and 70-plus years, which contained 148, 28 and 57 TCR-sequenced participants, respectively. TCR sequencing was performed for 233 trial participants, of whom about 200 were given two doses of AZD1222 and 26 were given two doses of MenACWY control vaccine. General conclusions and limits of the study: The 56-69-year group was small, and its depth increase did not reach significance, likely because of low power. Epitopes outside the regions mutated in the B.1.351 and B.1.1.7 variants were reportedly recognized by nearly half of the unique spike-specific TCRs. The whole spike protein was spanned by vaccine-associated CD4 TCRs, and dominant responses were seen in regions 160-218 and 743-854. Spike-specific TCR breadth and depth rose significantly after two AZD1222 doses compared with day 0 and with MenACWY recipients. Only 5 to 7 AZD1222 recipients were SARS-CoV-2 seropositive at baseline, limiting conclusions about previously exposed vaccinees. No day 14 peak-response samples were available, so repertoires were characterized only after the peak T cell response. Most participants were white British and females outnumbered males, and the authors suggested that clonal diversity may have been underestimated.

The CDR3 numbers 12 residues from cysteine through phenylalanine. The kept DNA is CDR3 alone, 36 bases in frame from the first base. V and J are trimmed by 6 bases and 2 bases, and the gene matches miss 1 base of the junction. The CDR3 regions of human TCRbeta chains were analyzed by immunosequencing. On the study's bioinformatics: Repertoire TCRs were matched against a reference library of SARS-CoV-2-specific TCRs generated with the MIRA antigen-specificity platform. Breadth was defined as the fraction of unique TCRs that were SARS-CoV-2-associated. Depth was defined as the fraction of total T cells that were SARS-CoV-2-associated. Each spike-specific TCR was assigned to its reactive spike region and to a CD4 or CD8 class using the MIRA data. Log10-transformed breadth and depth values were compared by one-way ANOVA with Sidak's multiple comparisons tests. Here the immuneACCESS table is served through TCRdb, limited to in-frame sequences with V and J called. Missing clones are a known gap in these copies; in checked studies unresolved V genes cover under half, and the rest lacks a known reason. V, J and clone size are those of that table, while D and trimming were read from the DNA. This sample lists roughly 180,000 clones; about nine tenths were detected once. Under 2.5% of the sample is in the top ten clones.

As for this clone: What this receptor recognizes is not known. No base-level quality is on record; no much larger clone is a single base apart.

The label giving this sample's time point can be read as: baseline before first vaccination. Samples from vaccinated people were obtained from the UK trials COV001 and COV002, which included a single-blind randomized controlled phase 2/3 trial of AZD1222 (ChAdOx1 nCoV-19) in healthy adults. For TCRbeta chain sequencing, PBMC samples from trial participants were taken at day 0 and at day 28 after the second dose. This material consisted of peripheral blood, taken on day 0 of AZD1222 vaccination. This chain joins TRBV12-3 or TRBV12-4 to TRBJ2-7; the junction holds 7 bases that match TRBD1. The receptor was derived from an adult in good health. The CDR3 region: CASSQGAYEQYF. The DNA reads as follows: TGTGCCAGCAGCCAGGGGGCCTACGAGCAGTACTTC.